A single sample is the source of the 14 T cell receptor beta chains below, sequenced in a study of response to subunit inactivated influenza vaccine. One entry per CDR3 protein results from TCRdb running MiXCR on the RT-PCR reads. The sample holds 550,000 to 650,000 distinct CDR3 sequences; approximately 12% are singletons and the top ten take roughly 10%. The source material was PBMCs from blood, sampled on the day of vaccination. Receptors originate from a man in his fifties or sixties who received an inactivated influenza vaccine.

V gene TRBV5-4 combines with J gene TRBJ2-7, with a possible D match to TRBD1 (5 bases). The CDR3 has 13 residues. Germline CDR1 and CDR2: SGHNT and YYREEE (reference sequence). V was clipped by 5 bases and J by 2 bases, with 11 bases between them. The CDR3 region is CASRPDSTYEQYF. The CDR3 nucleotides read TGTGCCAGCAGACCTGACAGTACCTACGAGCAGTACTTC.

The chain has TRBV20-1 and TRBJ2-7; TRBD1 matches 8 bases. Germline V lookup: CDR1 DFQATT, CDR2 SNEGSKA (reference sequence). V gave up 2 bases and J gave up 0 bases; unmatched junction bases: 9. This CDR3 region has 16 residues. The CDR3, as DNA: TGCAGTGCTAGACCCAGGGGGCGGCGCTTCTCCTACGAGCAGTACTTC. This encodes CSARPRGRRFSYEQYF.

This clonotype came up a few times. The chain employs TRBV7-9 and TRBJ1-4; TRBD1 matches at 7 bases. The J segment lost 3 bases and the V segment lost 4 bases, leaving 5 bases of the junction unmatched. The CDR3 sequence is 15 residues long. Per germline, CDR1 SEHNR and CDR2 FQNEAQ (reference sequence). The CDR3 sequence is CASSSGTAPNEKLFF. For the CDR3, the DNA is TGTGCCAGCAGCTCCGGGACAGCACCTAATGAAAAACTGTTTTTT.

This clonotype has more than one count but fewer than ten. The CDR3 spells CASSQGRGGYNEQFF. As DNA, the CDR3 is TGTGCCAGCAGCCAAGGGAGAGGGGGCTACAATGAGCAGTTCTTC. The rearrangement links TRBV3-1 to TRBJ2-1; perhaps TRBD1 as D (6 bases). Germline V gives CDR1 LGHDT, CDR2 YNNKEL (reference sequence). The CDR3 loop spans 15 amino acids. Deletions cut 1 base from V and 3 bases from J, with 10 bases between.

The V and J genes are TRBV5-4 and TRBJ1-3, with D hard to call. From germline, CDR1 is SGHNT and CDR2 YYREEE (reference sequence). Trimming removed 4 bases at V and 0 bases at J, with 14 bases between. The CDR3 has 16 residues. CDR3 sequence reads: CASSARAPDSGNTIYF. The CDR3 nucleotides are TGTGCCAGCAGCGCGCGGGCTCCGGACTCTGGAAACACCATATATTTT.

This clonotype has only a few counts. The chain joins TRBV7-9 to TRBJ2-3; no definite D call. The CDR3 spans 15 residues. Germline lookup yields CDR1 SEHNR and CDR2 FQNEAQ (reference sequence). V lost 5 bases to trimming and J lost 5 bases, with 17 bases between them. The CDR3 DNA is TGTGCCAGCAGCCCGGGTGGCTTAGAAAGAGATACGCAGTATTTT. Translation: CASSPGGLERDTQYF.

The V call is TRBV5-6, the J call TRBJ1-2; no clear D. Germline V CDR1 and CDR2: SGHDT, YYEEEE. This CDR3 spans 13 amino acids. V was shortened by 4 bases and J by 6 bases, with 13 bases between the two germline ends. The CDR3 here is CASSPWTPDGYTF. The CDR3 bases are TGTGCCAGCAGCCCCTGGACGCCGGATGGCTACACCTTC.

The CDR3 coding sequence is TGTACCTTCAGTTCTCCCGGGGGGGCGGTGTCGACTAATGAAAAACTGTTTTTT. Translating it yields CTFSSPGGAVSTNEKLFF. The rearrangement uses TRBV10-3 and TRBJ1-4, with D tentatively TRBD1 (6 bases). The CDR3 spans 18 residues. Germline loops: CDR1 ENHRY, CDR2 SYGVKD.

This clonotype has a handful of counts. The chain uses TRBV4-2 and TRBJ2-3; D remains ambiguous. This CDR3 region has 16 residues. The V end lost 0 bases, the J end lost 2 bases, and 12 bases lay between the germline ends. The V gene's germline CDR1 is LGHNA and CDR2 YNFKEQ. The chain's CDR3 is CASSQDFAGDTDTQYF. The DNA of the CDR3 is TGTGCCAGCAGCCAAGATTTCGCTGGGGACACAGATACGCAGTATTTT.

This clonotype has ten or more counts. The chain uses TRBV29-1 and TRBJ2-3; either TRBD1 or TRBD2 may fit D (6 bases each). V was shortened by 6 bases and J by 0 bases, with 22 bases between the two germline ends. The CDR3 extends over 17 amino acids. Germline loops: CDR1 SQVTM, CDR2 ANQGSEA. CDR3 sequence: CSVAGGSRTSSTDTQYF. The CDR3 bases are TGCAGCGTCGCCGGGGGCAGCCGCACATCTAGCACAGATACGCAGTATTTT.

This clonotype has more than one count but fewer than ten. The V gene is TRBV30, the J gene TRBJ2-3; 9 nucleotides agree with TRBD1. Germline CDR1 is GTSNPN and CDR2 is SVGIG (reference sequence). There are 15 residues in the CDR3. With 4 bases clipped from V and 2 bases from J, the junction kept 7 bases outside the gene matches. The CDR3 bases are TGTGCCTGGACTCCAGGGACAGGGTACACAGATACGCAGTATTTT. Amino acid sequence: CAWTPGTGYTDTQYF.

The gene calls are TRBV7-3 and TRBJ2-6, with D tentatively TRBD1 (5 bases). This CDR3 is built from 18 residues. The V end was cut by 2 bases, the J end by 1 base, with 15 bases between. Germline V gives CDR1 SGHTA, CDR2 FQGTGA. The CDR3 DNA reads TGTGCCAGCAGCTTAGAGCCGCTTGGGGCATCTGGGGCCAACGTCCTGACTTTC. It encodes CASSLEPLGASGANVLTF.

In this sample, this clonotype turned up many times. The V and J genes are TRBV7-2 and TRBJ1-2; no clear D gene. Trimming removed 2 bases at V and 5 bases at J, with 15 bases between. The germline gives CDR1 SGHTA, CDR2 FQGNSA. This CDR3 has 15 amino acids. As DNA, the CDR3 is TGTGCCAGCAGCTTACAATCAGGTTCGGGGTATGGCTACACCTTC. Translated, it gives CASSLQSGSGYGYTF.

This rearrangement joins TRBV28 to TRBJ2-7; 12 nucleotides match TRBD2. Trimming took 5 bases from V and 3 from J; bases not matched to a gene: 5. Germline V lookup: CDR1 MDHEN, CDR2 SYDVKM. The CDR3 loop spans 15 amino acids. DNA of the CDR3: TGTGCCAGCAGTCCCCAGACTAGCGGGGGCTACGAGCAGTACTTC. The encoded protein is CASSPQTSGGYEQYF.